This entry lists 17 T cell receptor beta chains sequenced from one sample in a study of blood T cell repertoires in COVID-19 (dated by TCRdb to 2019 to 2021). Libraries came from the immunoSEQ multiplex PCR assay. As stored in TCRdb, this immuneACCESS dataset retains in-frame rearrangements with V and J assigned. A fraction of the clones does not appear; measured against another copy, unresolved V genes explain less than half of the discrepancy, and the remainder lacks a known reason. In all, the sample holds 200,000 to 250,000 clones, and 86% of those were seen once. The ten most abundant clones make up 3% to 3.5% of the sample. Sequenced material: PBMCs or T cells enriched from blood (not recorded which). All receptors derive from a woman aged 45-65 years in a cohort exposed to, infected with or recovered from COVID-19 (not recorded which).

This chain joins TRBV4-3 and TRBJ1-1, with a weak D call TRBD1 (5 bases). Germline CDR1 and CDR2: LGHNA and YSLEER. The CDR3 is 16 amino acids. The V end lost 0 bases, the J end lost 0 bases, and 11 bases lay between the germline ends. CDR3 sequence (DNA): TGCGCCAGCAGCCAAGATCCAGGGTGGGTGAACACTGAAGCTTTCTTT. Its translation: CASSQDPGWVNTEAFF.

The chain recombines TRBV6-5 with TRBJ2-7; no definite D call. V was pared by 7 bases and J by 0 bases, with 7 bases between. CDR3 length: 12 residues. CDR1 and CDR2 (germline): MNHEY, SVGAGI. The CDR3 coding sequence is TGTGCCAGCACCGATAGCTCCTACGAGCAGTACTTC. This encodes CASTDSSYEQYF.

This clone came up once. The chain joins TRBV4-3 to TRBJ1-2; a weak D match, TRBD1 (5 bases). The CDR3 has 13 residues. V was cut by 4 bases and J by 6 bases, with 12 bases left in between. Germline CDR1 and CDR2: LGHNA and YSLEER. The CDR3 DNA follows: TGCGCCAGCAGCCCAAATGGCAGGGATGGCTACACCTTC. Amino acid sequence: CASSPNGRDGYTF.

V is TRBV21-1 and J is TRBJ1-5; the table calls TRBD1, which could not be checked here. TRBV21-1 is noted as a pseudogene. The CDR3 contains 21 residues. Written as DNA, the CDR3 is TGTGCCAGCAGCAAAGAGGGTCAGCTTTTTTGGGTGGGACAGATTAATCAGCCCCAGCATTTT. Its protein product is CASSKEGQLFWVGQINQPQHF.

The gene calls are TRBV5-1 and TRBJ1-6; 9 positions agree with TRBD1. Per the germline V gene, CDR1 is SGHRS and CDR2 is YFSETQ. V lost 3 bases, J lost 7 bases, and 2 bases stayed unmatched. The CDR3 is 14 amino acids. CDR3 nucleotides: TGCGCCAGCAGCTCCGGACAGGGGAATTCACCCCTCCACTTT. Its protein product is CASSSGQGNSPLHF.

The V gene is TRBV30, the J gene TRBJ2-1; D may be TRBD2 (5 bases). CDR3 size: 15 residues. Per germline, CDR1 GTSNPN and CDR2 SVGIG (reference sequence). V was shortened by 1 base and J by 5 bases, with 15 bases between the two germline ends. CDR3 bases: TGTGCCTGGAGTGGAGACTATCGGAAGAACAATGAGCAGTTCTTC. It yields the protein CAWSGDYRKNNEQFF. The full variable domain, its missing parts supplied by reference TRBV30 and TRBJ2-1, is SQTIHQWPATLVQPVGSPLSLECTVEGTSNPNLYWYRQAAGRGLQLLFYSVGIGQISSEVPQNLSASRPQDRQFILSSKKLLLSDSGFYLCAWSGDYRKNNEQFFGPGTRLTVL.

A remark on this clone: As the CDR3 is not closed by the conserved phenylalanine or tryptophan, this likely results from a read error. This chain links TRBV6-6 with TRBJ1-2; 7 positions agree with TRBD1. The CDR3 extends over 14 amino acids. Germline V lookup: CDR1 MNHNY, CDR2 SVGAGI (reference sequence). Unmatched junction bases numbered 7, after V lost 7 bases and J lost 2 bases. The CDR3 loop reads CASNGQAHNYGYTL. The CDR3 region has the DNA TGTGCCAGCAACGGACAGGCCCACAACTATGGCTACACCCTC.

The rearrangement joins TRBV11-3 to TRBJ2-3; possible D gene TRBD1, 5 bases. CDR1 is SGHNT, CDR2 YENEEA, per germline. Between the trimmed V and J ends, which lost 4 bases and 2 bases, there was a span of 10 bases. This CDR3 region has 14 residues. The DNA for the CDR3 is TGTGCCAGCAGCTACAGGACGGCCACAGATACGCAGTATTTT. The encoded protein is CASSYRTATDTQYF.

This clone was picked up a small number of times. This CDR3 reads CASSTLTGESYNEQFF. The DNA of the CDR3 is TGTGCCAGCAGTACGTTGACAGGGGAATCCTACAATGAGCAGTTCTTC. The V and J genes are TRBV28 and TRBJ2-1; TRBD1 aligns across 8 bases. Germline V CDR1 and CDR2: MDHEN, SYDVKM. The ends lost 5 bases at V and 1 base at J; junction bases unmatched: 7. CDR3 length equals 16 residues.

The chain is built from TRBV7-9 and TRBJ1-6, with TRBD1 matching over 8 bases. CDR1 SEHNR and CDR2 FQNEAQ come from the germline V gene (reference sequence). The CDR3 has 14 amino acids. Trimming removed 6 bases from V and 13 bases from J; junction bases left unmatched: 11. For the CDR3, the DNA is TGTGCCAGCAGACCCGGGACAGGCCCTACGCCCCTCCACTTT. Translated: CASRPGTGPTPLHF.

The chain has TRBV20-1 and TRBJ2-5; the match to TRBD2 covers 9 bases. CDR3 length equals 16 residues. Per the germline V gene, CDR1 is DFQATT and CDR2 is SNEGSKA (reference sequence). Losses at the gene ends were 3 bases for V and 4 bases for J; bases not matched to a gene: 12. This chain's CDR3 is CSASSGGGAVGETQYF. The CDR3 nucleotides are TGCAGTGCTAGTAGTGGCGGGGGGGCCGTAGGAGAGACCCAGTACTTC.

There are a few counts of this clone. V and J are TRBV2 and TRBJ2-7; D is possibly TRBD1 (5 bases). The CDR3 contains 12 residues. Germline CDR1 reads SNHLY; CDR2 reads FYNNEI. The V end was cut by 6 bases, the J end by 4 bases, with 10 bases between. This CDR3 is CASRGRAYEQYF. Here the CDR3 DNA reads TGTGCCAGCAGGGGCAGGGCTTACGAGCAGTACTTC.

The chain couples TRBV15 to TRBJ2-5; 7 bases match TRBD1. Germline V CDR1 and CDR2: LNHNV, YYDKDF (reference sequence). Trimming at V came to 4 bases and at J to 7 bases, leaving 9 bases not matched to a gene. The CDR3 length is 14 residues. CDR3 DNA sequence: TGTGCCACCAGCAAAGGGACAGAGATGCGGACCCAGTACTTC. Residues: CATSKGTEMRTQYF.

This clone was seen a few times. The V gene is TRBV4-1, the J gene TRBJ1-6, with TRBD1 identical over 8 bases. CDR1 is MGHRA and CDR2 is YSYEKL in the germline V gene. Germline trimming cut 4 bases from V and 13 bases from J; bases unmatched to any gene: 15. CDR3 length: 16 amino acids. DNA for the CDR3: TGCGCCAGCAGCCTGTCCCGGCAGGGGGCGGCCGACCCCCTCCACTTT. Protein: CASSLSRQGAADPLHF.

The rearrangement uses TRBV4-2 and TRBJ1-6; no clear D gene. V lost 0 bases and J 0 bases, leaving 9 bases between the germline ends. Germline V gene lookup returns CDR1 LGHNA and CDR2 YNFKEQ. This CDR3 is built from 17 residues. The CDR3 reads CASSQELKSSYNSPLHF. Written as DNA, the CDR3 is TGTGCCAGCAGCCAAGAGTTGAAGAGCTCCTATAATTCACCCCTCCACTTT.

The chain recombines TRBV2 with TRBJ2-7, with TRBD1 matching 10 bases. The CDR3 sequence is 14 residues long. Germline values: CDR1 SNHLY, CDR2 FYNNEI. V lost 6 bases to trimming and J lost 6 bases; unmatched junction nucleotides: 8. The chain's CDR3 is CASSPGTGVSEQYF. The CDR3 DNA follows: TGTGCCAGCAGCCCCGGGACAGGGGTCTCCGAGCAGTACTTC.

V usage is TRBV27 and J usage is TRBJ2-1; 10 bases fit TRBD2. The trim removed 5 bases at V and 2 bases at J, leaving 6 bases unmatched. The germline V gene has CDR1 MNHEY and CDR2 SMNVEV (reference sequence). The CDR3 runs 16 residues. The CDR3 here is CASSTLAGGTYNEQFF. The CDR3, as DNA: TGTGCCAGCAGTACTTTAGCGGGGGGCACCTACAATGAGCAGTTCTTC.